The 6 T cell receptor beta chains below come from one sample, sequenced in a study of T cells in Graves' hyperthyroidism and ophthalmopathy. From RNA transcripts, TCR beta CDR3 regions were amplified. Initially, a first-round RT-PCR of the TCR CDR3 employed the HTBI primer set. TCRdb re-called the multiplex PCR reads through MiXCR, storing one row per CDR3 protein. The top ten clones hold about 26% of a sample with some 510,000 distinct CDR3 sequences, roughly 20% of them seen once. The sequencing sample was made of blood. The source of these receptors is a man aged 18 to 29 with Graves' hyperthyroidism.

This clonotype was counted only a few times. DNA for the CDR3: TGTGCCAGCAGCCATCGACAGCTTAATCAGCCCCAGCATTTT. Protein product: CASSHRQLNQPQHF. V gene TRBV12-3 or TRBV12-4 combines with J gene TRBJ1-5; TRBD1 might be the D (5 bases). V lost 6 bases, J lost 4 bases, and 13 bases lay in between. The CDR3 spans 14 residues.

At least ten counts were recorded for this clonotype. CDR3: CASSYPQDKENTIYF. The CDR3 nucleotides are TGTGCCAGCAGTTACCCCCAGGATAAGGAAAACACCATATATTTT. The chain is built from TRBV12-3 or TRBV12-4 and TRBJ1-3; D is uncertain. The CDR3 loop spans 15 amino acids. Trimming removed 4 bases from V and 6 bases from J, with 16 bases in between.

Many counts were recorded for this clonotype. The CDR3 DNA follows: TGTGCCAGCAGCTTCACCGGGACGAACTACGAGCAGTACTTC. Translation: CASSFTGTNYEQYF. The rearrangement joins TRBV5-5 to TRBJ2-7, with D perhaps given as TRBD1 or TRBD2 (5 bases each). With 2 bases removed from V and 3 bases from J, the gap between germline ends came to 12 bases. CDR3 size: 14 residues. Germline CDR1 SGHKS, CDR2 YYEKEE (reference sequence).

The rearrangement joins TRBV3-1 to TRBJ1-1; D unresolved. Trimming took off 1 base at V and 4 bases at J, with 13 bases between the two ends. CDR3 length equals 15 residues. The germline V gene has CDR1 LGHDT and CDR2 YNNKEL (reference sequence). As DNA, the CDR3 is TGTGCCAGCAGCCAAGGTAGGGCAGAGATCACTGAAGCTTTCTTT. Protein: CASSQGRAEITEAFF.

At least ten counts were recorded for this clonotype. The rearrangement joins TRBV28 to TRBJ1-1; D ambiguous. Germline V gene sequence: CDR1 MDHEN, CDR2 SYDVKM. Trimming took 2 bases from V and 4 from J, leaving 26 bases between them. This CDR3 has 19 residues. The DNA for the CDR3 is TGTGCCAGCAGTTTAGATCTCGCCCCGGGCAGAGGCGGCGGCACTGAAGCTTTCTTT. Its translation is CASSLDLAPGRGGGTEAFF.

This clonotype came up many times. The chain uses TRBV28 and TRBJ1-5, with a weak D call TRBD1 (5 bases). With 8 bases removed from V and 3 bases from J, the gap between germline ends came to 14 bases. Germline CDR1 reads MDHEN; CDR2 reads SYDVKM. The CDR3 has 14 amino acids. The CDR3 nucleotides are TGTGCCAGCGGGATGGGGGGGAACAATCAGCCCCAGCATTTT. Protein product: CASGMGGNNQPQHF.